The sample holds one count of the clone carrying this T cell receptor (beta chain). The antigen is undetermined. Trimming left V 0 bases short and J 6 bases short, with 13 bases between. The CDR3 consists of 16 residues. Germline V gene sequence: CDR1 SGHRS, CDR2 YFSETQ. Sequencing was performed with immunoSEQ multiplex PCR; in TCRdb, only in-frame clones are kept and a portion is missing. This sample has 50,000 to 65,000 clones, with 65% to 85% found just once. This sample is part of a study of OX40 agonist ivuxolimab in advanced cancers. Regarding the study as a whole: Expanded clones were, on average, more numerous among CD8+ T cells than CD4+.

V and J are TRBV5-1 and TRBJ1-6; D may be TRBD1 (6 bases). The sequencing here drew on CD4+ or CD8+ T cells sorted from blood, taken in a trial of the OX40 agonist ivuxolimab. The sequence came from an adult with an advanced solid tumor such as melanoma, head and neck, liver or kidney cancer. The CDR3 spells CASSLVLGQPNSPLHF. In DNA, the CDR3 is TGCGCCAGCAGCTTGGTCTTGGGACAACCTAATTCACCCCTCCACTTT.